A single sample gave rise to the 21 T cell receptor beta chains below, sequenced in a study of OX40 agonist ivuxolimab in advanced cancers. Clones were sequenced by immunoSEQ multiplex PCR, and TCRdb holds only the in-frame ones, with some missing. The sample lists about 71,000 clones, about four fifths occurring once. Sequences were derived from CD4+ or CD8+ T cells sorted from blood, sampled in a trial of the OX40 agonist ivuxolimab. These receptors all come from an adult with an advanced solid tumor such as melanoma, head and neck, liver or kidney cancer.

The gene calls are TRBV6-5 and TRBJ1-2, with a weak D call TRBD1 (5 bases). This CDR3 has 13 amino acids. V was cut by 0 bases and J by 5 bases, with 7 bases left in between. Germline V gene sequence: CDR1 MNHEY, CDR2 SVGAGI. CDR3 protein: CASSYSGAYGYTF. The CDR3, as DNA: TGTGCCAGCAGTTACTCAGGGGCTTATGGCTACACCTTC.

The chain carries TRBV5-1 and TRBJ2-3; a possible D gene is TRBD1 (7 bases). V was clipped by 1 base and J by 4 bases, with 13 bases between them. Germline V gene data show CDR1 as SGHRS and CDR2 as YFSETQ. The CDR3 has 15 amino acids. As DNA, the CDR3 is TGCGCCAGCAGCTTGTCTCAGGGGGGCGCAGATACGCAGTATTTT. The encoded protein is CASSLSQGGADTQYF.

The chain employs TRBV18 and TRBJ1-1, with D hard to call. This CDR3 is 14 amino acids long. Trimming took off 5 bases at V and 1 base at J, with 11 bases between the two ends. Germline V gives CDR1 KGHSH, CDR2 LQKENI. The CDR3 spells CASSTVWGNTEAFF. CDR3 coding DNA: TGTGCCAGCTCAACAGTCTGGGGGAACACTGAAGCTTTCTTT. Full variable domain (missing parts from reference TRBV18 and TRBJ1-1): NAGVMQNPRHLVRRRGQEARLRCSPMKGHSHVYWYRQLPEEGLKFMVYLQKENIIDESGMPKERFSAEFPKEGPSILRIQQVVRGDSAAYFCASSTVWGNTEAFFGQGTRLTVV.

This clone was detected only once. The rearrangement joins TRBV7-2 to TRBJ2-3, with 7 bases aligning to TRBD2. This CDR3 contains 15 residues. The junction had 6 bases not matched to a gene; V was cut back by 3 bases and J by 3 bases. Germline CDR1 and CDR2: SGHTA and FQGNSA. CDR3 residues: CASSFRAGKTDTQYF. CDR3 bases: TGTGCCAGCAGCTTTAGAGCGGGAAAGACAGATACGCAGTATTTT. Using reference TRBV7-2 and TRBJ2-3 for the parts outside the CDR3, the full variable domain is GAGVSQSPSNKVTEKGKDVELRCDPISGHTALYWYRQSLGQGLEFLIYFQGNSAPDKSGLPSDRFSAERTGGSVSTLTIQRTQQEDSAVYLCASSFRAGKTDTQYFGPGTRLTVL.

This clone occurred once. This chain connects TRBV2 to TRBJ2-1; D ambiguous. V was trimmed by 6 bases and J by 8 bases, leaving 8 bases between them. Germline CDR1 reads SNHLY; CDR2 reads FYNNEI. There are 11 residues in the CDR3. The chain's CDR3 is CASSPRDEQFF. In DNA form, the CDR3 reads TGTGCCAGCAGCCCCCGGGATGAGCAGTTCTTC.

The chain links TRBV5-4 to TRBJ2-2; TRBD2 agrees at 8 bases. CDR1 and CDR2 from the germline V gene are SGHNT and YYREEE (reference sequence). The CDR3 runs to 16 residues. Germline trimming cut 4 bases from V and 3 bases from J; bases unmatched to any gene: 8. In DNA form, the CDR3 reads TGTGCCAGCAGCCCAGCGGGAGCTGCGGACACCGGGGAGCTGTTTTTT. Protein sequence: CASSPAGAADTGELFF.

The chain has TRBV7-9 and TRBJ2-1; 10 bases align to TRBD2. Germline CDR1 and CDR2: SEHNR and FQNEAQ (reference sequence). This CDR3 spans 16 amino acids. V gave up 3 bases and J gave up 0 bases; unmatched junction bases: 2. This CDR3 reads CASSFGTSASYNEQFF. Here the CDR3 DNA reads TGTGCCAGCAGCTTCGGGACTAGCGCCTCCTACAATGAGCAGTTCTTC. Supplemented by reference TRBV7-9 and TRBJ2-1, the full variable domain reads DTGVSQNPRHKITKRGQNVTFRCDPISEHNRLYWYRQTLGQGPEFLTYFQNEAQLEKSRLLSDRFSAERPKGSFSTLEIQRTEQGDSAMYLCASSFGTSASYNEQFFGPGTRLTVL.

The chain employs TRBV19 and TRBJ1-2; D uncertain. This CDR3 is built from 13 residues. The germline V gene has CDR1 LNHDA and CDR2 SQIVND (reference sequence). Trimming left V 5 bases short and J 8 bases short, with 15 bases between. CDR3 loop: CASSPTGPRGYTF. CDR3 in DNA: TGTGCCAGTAGTCCCACGGGTCCGAGGGGCTACACCTTC. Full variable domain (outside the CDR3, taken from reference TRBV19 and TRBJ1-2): DGGITQSPKYLFRKEGQNVTLSCEQNLNHDAMYWYRQDPGQGLRLIYYSQIVNDFQKGDIAEGYSVSREKKESFPLTVTSAQKNPTAFYLCASSPTGPRGYTFGSGTRLTVV.

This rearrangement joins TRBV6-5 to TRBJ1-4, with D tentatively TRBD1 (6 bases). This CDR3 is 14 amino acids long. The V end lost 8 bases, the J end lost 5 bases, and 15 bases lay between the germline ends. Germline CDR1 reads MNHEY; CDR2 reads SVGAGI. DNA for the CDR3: TGTGCCAGCGGAGGGGGGGTACTAAATGAAAAACTGTTTTTT. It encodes CASGGGVLNEKLFF.

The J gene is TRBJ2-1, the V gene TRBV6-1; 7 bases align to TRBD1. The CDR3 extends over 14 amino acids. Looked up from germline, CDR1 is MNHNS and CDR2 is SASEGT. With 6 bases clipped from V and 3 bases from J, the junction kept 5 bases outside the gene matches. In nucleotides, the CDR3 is TGTGCCAGCAGGAGGGGACAGAGCTACAATGAGCAGTTCTTC. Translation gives CASRRGQSYNEQFF.

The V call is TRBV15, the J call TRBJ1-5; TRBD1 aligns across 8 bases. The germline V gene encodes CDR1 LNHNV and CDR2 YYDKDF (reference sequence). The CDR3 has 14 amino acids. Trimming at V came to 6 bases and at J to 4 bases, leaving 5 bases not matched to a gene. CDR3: CATRGQGGNQPQHF. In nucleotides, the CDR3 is TGTGCCACCAGAGGACAGGGAGGGAATCAGCCCCAGCATTTT.

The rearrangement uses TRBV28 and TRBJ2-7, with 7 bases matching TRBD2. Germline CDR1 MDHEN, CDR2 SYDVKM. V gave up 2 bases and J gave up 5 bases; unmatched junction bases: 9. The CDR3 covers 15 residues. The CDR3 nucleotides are TGTGCCAGCAGTTTAGGGGGAGGGCCCATCCACGAGCAGTACTTC. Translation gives CASSLGGGPIHEQYF. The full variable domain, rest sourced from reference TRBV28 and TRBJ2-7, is DVKVTQSSRYLVKRTGEKVFLECVQDMDHENMFWYRQDPGLGLRLIYFSYDVKMKEKGDIPEGYSVSREKKERFSLILESASTNQTSMYLCASSLGGGPIHEQYFGPGTRLTVT.

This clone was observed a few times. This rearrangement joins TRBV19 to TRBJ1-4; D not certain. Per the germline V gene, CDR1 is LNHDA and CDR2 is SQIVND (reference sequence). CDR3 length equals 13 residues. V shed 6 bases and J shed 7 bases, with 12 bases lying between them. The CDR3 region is CASRDILTEKLFF. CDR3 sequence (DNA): TGTGCCAGTAGAGACATCCTGACTGAAAAACTGTTTTTT.

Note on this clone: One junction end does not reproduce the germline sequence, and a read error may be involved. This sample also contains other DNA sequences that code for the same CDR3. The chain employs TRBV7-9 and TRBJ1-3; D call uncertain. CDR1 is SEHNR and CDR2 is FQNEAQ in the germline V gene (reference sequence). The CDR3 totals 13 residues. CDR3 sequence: CASSLAPGNTIYF. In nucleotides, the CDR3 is TGTGCCAGCAGCTTGGCCCCTGGGAACACCATATATTTT.

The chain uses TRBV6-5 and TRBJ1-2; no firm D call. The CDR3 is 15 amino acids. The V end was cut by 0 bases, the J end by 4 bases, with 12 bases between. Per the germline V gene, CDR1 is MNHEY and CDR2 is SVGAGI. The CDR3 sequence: CASSYSRRTLYGYTF. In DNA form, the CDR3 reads TGTGCCAGCAGTTACTCCAGAAGGACGCTCTATGGCTACACCTTC.

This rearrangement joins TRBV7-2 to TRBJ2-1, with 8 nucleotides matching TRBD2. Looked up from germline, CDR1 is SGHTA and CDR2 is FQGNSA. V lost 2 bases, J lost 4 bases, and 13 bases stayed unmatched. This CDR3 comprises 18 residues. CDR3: CASSLIGGAGAGYNEQFF. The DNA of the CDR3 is TGTGCCAGCAGCTTAATAGGCGGAGCGGGAGCTGGATACAATGAGCAGTTCTTC.

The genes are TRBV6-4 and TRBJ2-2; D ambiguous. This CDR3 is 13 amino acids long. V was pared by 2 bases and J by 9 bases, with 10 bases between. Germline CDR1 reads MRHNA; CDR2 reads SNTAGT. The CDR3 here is CASSDQHSRELFF. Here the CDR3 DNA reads TGTGCCAGCAGTGACCAGCACAGCCGGGAGCTGTTTTTT.

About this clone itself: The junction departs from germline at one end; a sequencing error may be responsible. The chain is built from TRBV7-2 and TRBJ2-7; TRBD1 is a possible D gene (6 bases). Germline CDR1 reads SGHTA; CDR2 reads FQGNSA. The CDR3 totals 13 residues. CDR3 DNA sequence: TGTGCCAGCAGCGTAGCTCGGGACACCTCTCAGTACTTC. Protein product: CASSVARDTSQYF.

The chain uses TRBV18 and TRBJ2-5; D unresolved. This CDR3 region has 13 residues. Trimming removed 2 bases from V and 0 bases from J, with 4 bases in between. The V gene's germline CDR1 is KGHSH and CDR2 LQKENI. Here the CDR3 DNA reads TGTGCCAGCTCACCAATGGACCAAGAGACCCAGTACTTC. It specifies CASSPMDQETQYF. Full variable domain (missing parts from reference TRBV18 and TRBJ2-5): NAGVMQNPRHLVRRRGQEARLRCSPMKGHSHVYWYRQLPEEGLKFMVYLQKENIIDESGMPKERFSAEFPKEGPSILRIQQVVRGDSAAYFCASSPMDQETQYFGPGTRLLVL.

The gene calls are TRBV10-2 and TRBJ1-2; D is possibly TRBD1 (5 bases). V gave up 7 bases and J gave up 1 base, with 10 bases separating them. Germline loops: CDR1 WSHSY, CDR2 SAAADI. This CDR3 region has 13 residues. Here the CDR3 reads CASKMGLNYGYTF. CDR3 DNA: TGCGCCAGCAAGATGGGACTTAACTATGGCTACACCTTC.

The CDR3 DNA follows: TGCAGCGCCAACCCGAGGCGGAATGAGCAGTTCTTC. Its translation is CSANPRRNEQFF. The genes are TRBV29-1 and TRBJ2-1; D remains ambiguous. The CDR3 is 12 amino acids. Germline CDR1 is SQVTM and CDR2 is ANQGSEA. V was cut by 7 bases and J by 7 bases, with 14 bases left in between.